The clone carrying this TCR beta chain was counted at least ten times. As yet, its antigen is unknown. The CDR3 loop spans 15 amino acids. The germline gives CDR1 SGHDT, CDR2 YYEEEE. The junction had 2 bases not matched to a gene; V was cut back by 2 bases and J by 0 bases. The data stem from a study of identical twins. Whole-study findings and limits: Cross-sectional statistical analysis, not tracking of the same donors, underpinned the conclusions. Insertion counts were lower in abundant cord blood beta clonotypes, a trend that memory repertoires did not show. Analyses of zero insertions could, in part, be confounded by invariant MAIT and iNKT cells.

Template switching (which added a universal primer site) was used, and cDNA carried unique molecular identifiers. TCRdb reprocessed the 5' RACE reads via MiXCR and lists one record per CDR3 protein. The data contain around 240,000 distinct CDR3 sequences, around 7% of them seen just once; the ten biggest clones take up roughly 3.6%. In addition, the sample was reused for a study of yellow fever vaccine responses in identical twins.

This chain connects TRBV5-6 to TRBJ2-3, with TRBD1 matching 8 bases. What was sequenced was memory (CD45RO+) T cells sorted from blood. This TCR derives from a young woman in good health. The CDR3 DNA reads TGTGCCAGCAGCTTCCGACAGGGGAGCACAGATACGCAGTATTTT. It is translated as CASSFRQGSTDTQYF.